These 2 T cell receptor beta chains came from one sample sequenced in a study of long-term antiretroviral therapy in people with HIV (dated by TCRdb to between 2021 and 2022). The immunoSEQ hsTCRB v3.0 assay was used at survey level resolution to sequence the TRB variable region. The table comes from immuneACCESS by way of TCRdb, which keeps in-frame sequences with V and J called. Part of the clones is missing from these tables; in studies checked, under half for an unresolved V gene and the rest for unknown reasons. This sample gives 24,000 or so clones in total; approximately 79% of them show up just once. Of the sample, 10% is held by the ten largest clones. This specimen consisted of unsorted PBMCs, obtained 1.2 years after starting antiretroviral therapy. The receptors stem from a middle-aged woman with HIV.

This chain's CDR3 is CASSFASTGVTEAFF. CDR3 in DNA: TGTGCCAGCAGTTTCGCCTCTACAGGGGTGACTGAAGCTTTCTTT. This sequence joins TRBV27 and TRBJ1-1; 7 nucleotides align to TRBD1. Germline CDR1 and CDR2: MNHEY and SMNVEV (reference sequence). With 3 bases clipped from V and 5 bases from J, the junction kept 9 bases outside the gene matches. The CDR3 contains 15 residues.

The chain carries TRBV6-5 and TRBJ1-5; D not certain. With 2 bases removed from V and 2 bases from J, the gap between germline ends came to 10 bases. This CDR3 comprises 15 residues. In germline, CDR1 is MNHEY, CDR2 SVGAGI. DNA for the CDR3: TGTGCCAGCAGTTACGCCCCAGGAGGCAATCAGCCCCAGCATTTT. Translation gives CASSYAPGGNQPQHF.